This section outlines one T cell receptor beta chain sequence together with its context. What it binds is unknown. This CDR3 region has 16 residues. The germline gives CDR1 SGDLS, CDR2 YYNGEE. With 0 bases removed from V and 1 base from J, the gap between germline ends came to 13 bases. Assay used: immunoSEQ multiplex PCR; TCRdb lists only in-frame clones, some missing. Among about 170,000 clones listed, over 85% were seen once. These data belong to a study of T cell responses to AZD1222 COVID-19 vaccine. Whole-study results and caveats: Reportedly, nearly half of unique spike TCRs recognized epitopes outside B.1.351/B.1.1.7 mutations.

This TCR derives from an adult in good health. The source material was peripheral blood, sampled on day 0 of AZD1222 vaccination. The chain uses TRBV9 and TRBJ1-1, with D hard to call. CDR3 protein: CASSVALDAPNTEAFF. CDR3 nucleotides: TGTGCCAGCAGCGTAGCCCTGGACGCTCCGAACACTGAAGCTTTCTTT.